The 17 T cell receptor beta chains listed next were all sequenced from one sample in a study of cytomegalovirus exposure and HLA in healthy donors. The PCR made use of 60 Vbeta and 13 Jbeta primers. The repertoire was sequenced with immunoSEQ multiplex PCR; TCRdb's copy has only in-frame clones and lacks some. The sample contains more than 65,000 clones, over 60% of which appear only once. Sample: PBMCs. These receptors all come from a man in his forties in good health and CMV-seronegative.

Notes on this clone: The sample has other DNA sequences that encode this CDR3 too. The rearrangement uses TRBV6-5 and TRBJ1-3; D is ambiguous. Germline values: CDR1 MNHEY, CDR2 SVGAGI. Trimming took 9 bases from V and 0 from J, leaving 15 bases between them. This CDR3 region has 15 residues. The CDR3 DNA is TGTGCCAGTAGTCCGTCCTTGGCCTCTGGAAACACCATATATTTT. Translated: CASSPSLASGNTIYF.

CDR3 region: CASSIPVGQGHGYTF. Here the CDR3 DNA reads TGTGCCAGCAGTATACCTGTGGGACAGGGCCATGGCTACACCTTC. The chain links TRBV28 to TRBJ1-2, with 9 bases fitting TRBD1. V was pared by 5 bases and J by 6 bases, with 10 bases of the junction left unmatched. Germline V gene data show CDR1 as MDHEN and CDR2 as SYDVKM. CDR3 size: 15 residues.

This clone was counted a few times. The chain is built from TRBV5-1 and TRBJ2-3, with TRBD2 matching 7 bases. The CDR3 contains 16 residues. CDR1 is SGHRS, CDR2 YFSETQ, per germline. Unmatched junction bases numbered 7, after V lost 0 bases and J lost 3 bases. In DNA, the CDR3 is TGCGCCAGCAGCTTGGTTCGTCTAGCGGTAACAGATACGCAGTATTTT. Translated, it gives CASSLVRLAVTDTQYF.

This clone was seen more than once but under ten times. The chain uses TRBV9 and TRBJ2-7; 9 bases line up with TRBD1. CDR1 is SGDLS and CDR2 is YYNGEE in the germline V gene. Trimming removed 3 bases from V and 0 bases from J; junction bases left unmatched: 4. The CDR3 runs to 15 residues. CDR3 sequence: CASSAGTGSSYEQYF. CDR3 coding DNA: TGTGCCAGCAGCGCCGGGACAGGGAGCTCCTACGAGCAGTACTTC. The variable domain in full, completed from reference TRBV9 and TRBJ2-7, reads DSGVTQTPKHLITATGQRVTLRCSPRSGDLSVYWYQQSLDQGLQFLIQYYNGEERAKGNILERFSAQQFPDLHSELNLSSLELGDSALYFCASSAGTGSSYEQYFGPGTRLTVT.

A few counts support this clone. The chain joins TRBV6-5 to TRBJ1-4, with 7 bases matching TRBD1. Unmatched junction bases numbered 7, after V lost 2 bases and J lost 7 bases. The germline CDR1 and CDR2 sequences are MNHEY and SVGAGI. The CDR3 extends over 15 amino acids. CDR3 region: CASSYRQGQSEKLFF. CDR3 DNA sequence: TGTGCCAGCAGTTACCGACAGGGACAGAGTGAAAAACTGTTTTTT.

In this sample, this clone turned up a few times. This sequence joins TRBV7-3 and TRBJ1-1; no definite D call. The V end lost 8 bases, the J end lost 4 bases, and 20 bases lay between the germline ends. The CDR3 runs to 15 residues. The germline gives CDR1 SGHTA, CDR2 FQGTGA. The CDR3 is CASCRTGREGTEAFF. CDR3 coding DNA: TGTGCCAGCTGTAGAACGGGCCGCGAGGGCACTGAAGCTTTCTTT.

This clone was seen once. V and J are TRBV11-2 and TRBJ2-1; the match to TRBD2 covers 9 bases. This CDR3 region has 18 residues. In germline, CDR1 is SGHAT, CDR2 FQNNGV. V shed 4 bases and J 8 bases; nucleotides not matched to a gene: 18. The DNA for the CDR3 is TGTGCCAGCAGCTCCGGCATGTTGGGCGGGGGGGCGAACGATGAGCAGTTCTTC. Translated, it gives CASSSGMLGGGANDEQFF.

The chain is built from TRBV4-3 and TRBJ2-7, with D possibly TRBD2 on 7 matching bases. The germline gives CDR1 LGHNA, CDR2 YSLEER. Trimming pared 0 bases from V and 7 bases from J, leaving 19 bases between. This CDR3 is built from 16 residues. In nucleotides, the CDR3 is TGCGCCAGCAGCCAAGAACCACGAGGGGGGGCGGGGGAGCAGTACTTC. It encodes CASSQEPRGGAGEQYF.

V usage is TRBV7-2 and J usage is TRBJ2-3; D is unclear. The CDR3 has 14 residues. The V end lost 5 bases, the J end lost 0 bases, and 9 bases lay between the germline ends. Germline CDR1 SGHTA, CDR2 FQGNSA. The CDR3, as DNA: TGTGCCAGCAGCCCCCGTTCCAGCACAGATACGCAGTATTTT. It specifies CASSPRSSTDTQYF. The full variable domain, in which reference TRBV7-2 and TRBJ2-3 provide the parts outside the CDR3, is GAGVSQSPSNKVTEKGKDVELRCDPISGHTALYWYRQSLGQGLEFLIYFQGNSAPDKSGLPSDRFSAERTGGSVSTLTIQRTQQEDSAVYLCASSPRSSTDTQYFGPGTRLTVL.

The chain combines TRBV5-4 with TRBJ1-4; D possibly corresponds to TRBD1 (6 bases). This CDR3 is built from 15 residues. V was trimmed by 0 bases and J by 7 bases, leaving 13 bases between them. The germline V gene has CDR1 SGHNT and CDR2 YYREEE (reference sequence). The CDR3 sequence: CASSLGGQGIEKLFF. CDR3 coding DNA: TGTGCCAGCAGCTTGGGCGGGCAGGGGATTGAAAAACTGTTTTTT.

On this clone: Other nucleotide sequences from this sample produce the same CDR3. The chain carries TRBV11-2 and TRBJ1-5; D unclear. This CDR3 is 16 amino acids long. V was shortened by 1 base and J by 0 bases, with 10 bases between the two germline ends. CDR1 and CDR2 from the germline V gene are SGHAT and FQNNGV. For the CDR3, the DNA is TGTGCCAGCAGCTTAGTAGGAGGGAGTAGCAATCAGCCCCAGCATTTT. Its translation is CASSLVGGSSNQPQHF.

The DNA for the CDR3 is TGTGCCAGCAGCTTGGTGACTTCTCCGGCCGGGGAAGCTTTCTTT. Protein product: CASSLVTSPAGEAFF. The rearrangement uses TRBV5-8 and TRBJ1-1; D is uncertain. The CDR3 runs to 15 residues. Trimming left V 0 bases short and J 8 bases short, with 17 bases between. Germline V gene sequence: CDR1 SGHTS, CDR2 YDEGEE.

V gene TRBV9 combines with J gene TRBJ1-1, with D maybe TRBD1 (5 bases). The germline V and J ends were trimmed by 0 bases and 0 bases, with 9 bases remaining between them. CDR1 and CDR2 (germline): SGDLS, YYNGEE. This CDR3 spans 15 amino acids. The CDR3 coding sequence is TGTGCCAGCAGCGTAGAGGCAGGGTTGAACACTGAAGCTTTCTTT. Protein: CASSVEAGLNTEAFF. The entire variable domain, with the rest obtained from reference TRBV9 and TRBJ1-1, is as follows: DSGVTQTPKHLITATGQRVTLRCSPRSGDLSVYWYQQSLDQGLQFLIQYYNGEERAKGNILERFSAQQFPDLHSELNLSSLELGDSALYFCASSVEAGLNTEAFFGQGTRLTVV.

This chain joins TRBV4-2 and TRBJ2-3; TRBD2 matches at 9 bases. This CDR3 is 16 amino acids long. Unmatched junction bases numbered 4, after V lost 0 bases and J lost 3 bases. Germline assignment: CDR1 LGHNA and CDR2 YNFKEQ. The CDR3 coding sequence is TGTGCCAGCAGCCAAGACCTGACTAGCGGAACAGATACGCAGTATTTT. It specifies CASSQDLTSGTDTQYF.

Only one count was recorded for this clone. The CDR3 reads CASSSQRLETQYF. The CDR3 coding sequence is TGCGCCAGCAGCTCTCAGCGGCTGGAGACCCAGTACTTC. This chain joins TRBV5-1 and TRBJ2-5; TRBD2 is a possible D gene (5 bases). V lost 3 bases to trimming and J lost 5 bases, with 11 bases between them. This CDR3 comprises 13 residues. Germline CDR1 reads SGHRS; CDR2 reads YFSETQ.

The chain uses TRBV7-9 and TRBJ2-2, with D perhaps matching TRBD2 (5 bases). V lost 5 bases to trimming and J lost 1 base, with 8 bases between them. Germline lookup yields CDR1 SEHNR and CDR2 FQNEAQ (reference sequence). This CDR3 is built from 14 residues. In DNA, the CDR3 is TGTGCCAGCAGCGATCGGGGGAACACCGGGGAGCTGTTTTTT. Translated, it gives CASSDRGNTGELFF.

The CDR3 is CASGREVGTSYNSPLHF. The CDR3 DNA sequence: TGTGCCAGCGGACGAGAAGTTGGGACTTCCTATAATTCACCCCTCCACTTT. The rearrangement links TRBV7-8 to TRBJ1-6; a possible D gene is TRBD1 (5 bases). The CDR3 consists of 17 residues. Trimming took off 8 bases at V and 1 base at J, with 18 bases between the two ends. Per germline, CDR1 SGHVS and CDR2 FQNEAQ.